The entry that follows covers one T cell receptor beta chain sequence. Its antigen is as yet unknown. The read stops 3 residues short of the end of the CDR3; the missing end is completed from the germline J gene. This sample is part of a study of T cells in women clearing cervical HPV infection. Background on the study: No precancer developed; the control's incident HPV16 infection cleared within 12 months. Study-wide points: Unknown T-cell numbers per sample may underlie the richness differences. CIN3+ cases had significantly higher TCR richness than controls; evenness did not differ.

CDR3 length: 14 amino acids. Per germline, CDR1 KGHSH and CDR2 LQKENI. V gave up 2 bases and J gave up 4 bases; unmatched junction bases: 2. immunoSEQ multiplex PCR used an average of around 1,200 ng genomic DNA. Sequenced by immunoSEQ multiplex PCR; TCRdb stores in-frame clones only, minus some. The sample includes about 40,000 clones. Sequenced input: blood buffy coat. The receptor comes from a woman aged 18-69 years with a cervical HPV16 infection that either progressed to CIN3+ or cleared (not recorded which). This rearrangement joins TRBV18 to TRBJ2-1; 7 bases fit TRBD2. The covered CDR3 bases are TGTGCCAGCTCACCAGGGACTACTTACAATGAG. It encodes CASSPGTTYNE. The complete CDR3 protein is CASSPGTTYNEQFF.